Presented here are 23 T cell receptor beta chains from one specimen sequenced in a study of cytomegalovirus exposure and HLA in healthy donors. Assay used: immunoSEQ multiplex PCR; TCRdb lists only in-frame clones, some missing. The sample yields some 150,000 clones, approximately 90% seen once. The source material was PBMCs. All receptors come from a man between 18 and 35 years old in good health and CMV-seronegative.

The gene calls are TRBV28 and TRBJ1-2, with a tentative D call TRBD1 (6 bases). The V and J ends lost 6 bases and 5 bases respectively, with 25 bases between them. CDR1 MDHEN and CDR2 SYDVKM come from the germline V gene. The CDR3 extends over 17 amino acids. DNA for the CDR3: TGTGCCAGCAGCGAAATATCAGGGGTTTCGCTGGGTTATGGCTACACCTTC. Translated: CASSEISGVSLGYGYTF.

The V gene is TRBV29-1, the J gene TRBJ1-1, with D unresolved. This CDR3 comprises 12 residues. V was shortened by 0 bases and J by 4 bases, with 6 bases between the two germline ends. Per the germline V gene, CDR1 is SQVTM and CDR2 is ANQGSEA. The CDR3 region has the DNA TGCAGCGTTGAAGACACAAGCACTGAAGCTTTCTTT. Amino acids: CSVEDTSTEAFF. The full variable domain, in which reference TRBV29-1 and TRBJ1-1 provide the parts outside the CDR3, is SAVISQKPSRDICQRGTSLTIQCQVDSQVTMMFWYRQQPGQSLTLIATANQGSEATYESGFVIDKFPISRPNLTFSTLTVSNMSPEDSSIYLCSVEDTSTEAFFGQGTRLTVV.

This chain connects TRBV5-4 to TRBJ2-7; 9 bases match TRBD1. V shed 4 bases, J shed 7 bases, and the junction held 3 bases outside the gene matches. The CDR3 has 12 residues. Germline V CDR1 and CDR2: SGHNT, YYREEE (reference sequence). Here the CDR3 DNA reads TGTGCCAGCAGCCTTGACAGGGGGGAGCAGTACGTC. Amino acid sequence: CASSLDRGEQYV.

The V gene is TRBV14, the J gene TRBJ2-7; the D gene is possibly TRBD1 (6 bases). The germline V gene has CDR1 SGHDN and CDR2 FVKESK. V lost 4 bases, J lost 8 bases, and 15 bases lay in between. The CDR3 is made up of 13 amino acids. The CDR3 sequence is CASSPVGGMKQYV. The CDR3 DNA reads TGTGCCAGCAGCCCAGTAGGGGGAATGAAGCAGTACGTC.

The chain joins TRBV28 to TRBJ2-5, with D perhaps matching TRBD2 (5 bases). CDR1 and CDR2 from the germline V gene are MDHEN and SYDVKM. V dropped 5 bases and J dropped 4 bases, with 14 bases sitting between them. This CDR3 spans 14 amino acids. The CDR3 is CASSPERRGETQYF. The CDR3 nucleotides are TGTGCCAGCAGTCCCGAAAGACGGGGAGAGACCCAGTACTTC.

The CDR3 loop is CASSFQANREIGYTF. The DNA of the CDR3 is TGTGCCAGCAGTTTTCAAGCAAACAGGGAGATAGGATACACCTTC. This rearrangement joins TRBV27 to TRBJ1-2; D is possibly TRBD1 (6 bases). Trimming shortened V by 3 bases and J by 11 bases, and 22 bases separated the two germline ends. Germline assignment: CDR1 MNHEY and CDR2 SMNVEV (reference sequence). The CDR3 consists of 15 residues.

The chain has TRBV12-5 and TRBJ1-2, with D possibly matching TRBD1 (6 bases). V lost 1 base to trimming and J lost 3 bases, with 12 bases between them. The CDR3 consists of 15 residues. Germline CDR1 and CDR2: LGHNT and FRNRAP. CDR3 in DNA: TGTGCTAGTGGTTTGGGTCCAGGGGAAGACTATGGCTACACCTTC. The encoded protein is CASGLGPGEDYGYTF.

CDR3 loop: CASSYSGSASTDTQYF. In DNA, the CDR3 is TGTGCCAGCAGTTATTCGGGGTCTGCTAGCACAGATACGCAGTATTTT. V usage is TRBV6-5 and J usage is TRBJ2-3; a possible D gene is TRBD2 (5 bases). CDR1 is MNHEY, CDR2 SVGAGI, per germline. The CDR3 spans 16 residues. The V gene lost 3 bases and the J gene lost 0 bases, with 13 bases spanning the gap.

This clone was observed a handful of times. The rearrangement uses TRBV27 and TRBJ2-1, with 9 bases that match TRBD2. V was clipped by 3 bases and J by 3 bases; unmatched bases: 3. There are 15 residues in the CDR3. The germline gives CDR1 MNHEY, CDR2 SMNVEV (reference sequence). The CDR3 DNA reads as TGTGCCAGCAGTTTTATGACTAGCGGCTACAATGAGCAGTTCTTC. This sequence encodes CASSFMTSGYNEQFF.

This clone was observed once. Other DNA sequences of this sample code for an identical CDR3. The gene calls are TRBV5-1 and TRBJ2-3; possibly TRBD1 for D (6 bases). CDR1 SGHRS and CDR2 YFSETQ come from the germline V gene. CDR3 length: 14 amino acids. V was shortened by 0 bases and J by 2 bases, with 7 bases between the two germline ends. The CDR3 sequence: CASSLGQDTDTQYF. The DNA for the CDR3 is TGCGCCAGCAGCTTGGGACAGGACACAGATACGCAGTATTTT.

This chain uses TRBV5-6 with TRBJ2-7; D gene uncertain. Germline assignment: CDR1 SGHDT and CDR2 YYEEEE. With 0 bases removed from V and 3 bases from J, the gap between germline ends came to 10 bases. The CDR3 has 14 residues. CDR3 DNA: TGTGCCAGCAGCTTGGTCCTATCCAACTACGAGCAGTACTTC. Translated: CASSLVLSNYEQYF.

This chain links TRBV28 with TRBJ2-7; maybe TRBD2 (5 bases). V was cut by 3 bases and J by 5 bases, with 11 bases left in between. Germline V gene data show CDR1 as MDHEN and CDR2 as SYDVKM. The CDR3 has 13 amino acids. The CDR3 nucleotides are TGTGCCAGCAGTTTTCACGGGGTGGACGAGCAGTACGTC. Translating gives CASSFHGVDEQYV.

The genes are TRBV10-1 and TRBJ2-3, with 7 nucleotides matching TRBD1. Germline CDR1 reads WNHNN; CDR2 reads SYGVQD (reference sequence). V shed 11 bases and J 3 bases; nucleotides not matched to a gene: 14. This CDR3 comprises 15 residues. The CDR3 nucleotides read TGCGCCTTCTCGTGGGGAACAGGGGATACAGATACGCAGTATTTT. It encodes CAFSWGTGDTDTQYF.

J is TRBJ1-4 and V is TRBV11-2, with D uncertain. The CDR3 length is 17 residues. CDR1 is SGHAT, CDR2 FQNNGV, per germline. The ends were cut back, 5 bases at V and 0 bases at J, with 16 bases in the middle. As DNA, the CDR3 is TGTGCCAGCAGCCATGCGGGAGAGGGTGCAACTAATGAAAAACTGTTTTTT. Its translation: CASSHAGEGATNEKLFF.

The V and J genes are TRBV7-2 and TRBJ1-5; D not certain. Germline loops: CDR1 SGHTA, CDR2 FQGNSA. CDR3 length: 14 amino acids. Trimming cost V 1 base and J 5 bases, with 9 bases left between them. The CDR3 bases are TGTGCCAGCAGCTTAGGGCACCCTGATCAGCCCCAGCATTTT. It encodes CASSLGHPDQPQHF.

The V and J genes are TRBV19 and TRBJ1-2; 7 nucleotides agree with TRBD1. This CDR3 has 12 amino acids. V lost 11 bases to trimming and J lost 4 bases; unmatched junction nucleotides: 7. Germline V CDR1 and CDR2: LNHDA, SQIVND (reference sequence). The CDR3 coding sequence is TGTGCCTGTTCAGGGGGTGCCTATGGCTACACCTTC. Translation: CACSGGAYGYTF. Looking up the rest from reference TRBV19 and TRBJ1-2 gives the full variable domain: DGGITQSPKYLFRKEGQNVTLSCEQNLNHDAMYWYRQDPGQGLRLIYYSQIVNDFQKGDIAEGYSVSREKKESFPLTVTSAQKNPTAFYLCACSGGAYGYTFGSGTRLTVV.

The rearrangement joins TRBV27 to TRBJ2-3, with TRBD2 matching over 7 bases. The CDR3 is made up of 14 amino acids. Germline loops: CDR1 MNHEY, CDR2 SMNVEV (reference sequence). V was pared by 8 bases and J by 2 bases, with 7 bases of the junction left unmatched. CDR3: CASGRGLYTDTQYF. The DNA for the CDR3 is TGTGCCAGCGGGAGGGGACTATACACAGATACGCAGTATTTT.

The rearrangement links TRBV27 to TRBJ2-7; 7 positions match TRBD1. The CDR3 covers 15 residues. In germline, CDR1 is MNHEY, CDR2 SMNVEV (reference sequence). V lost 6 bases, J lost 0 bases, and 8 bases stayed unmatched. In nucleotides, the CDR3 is TGTGCCAGCAGACTTACCGGGACAGCCTCCTACGAGCAGTACTTC. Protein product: CASRLTGTASYEQYF.

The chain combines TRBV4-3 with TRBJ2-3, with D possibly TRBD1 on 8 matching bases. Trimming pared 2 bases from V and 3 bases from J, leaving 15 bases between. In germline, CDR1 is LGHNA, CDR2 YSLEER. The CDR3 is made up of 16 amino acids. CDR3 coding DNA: TGCGCCAGCAGCCAACAGGGGGCAGCGGGAACAGATACGCAGTATTTT. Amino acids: CASSQQGAAGTDTQYF.

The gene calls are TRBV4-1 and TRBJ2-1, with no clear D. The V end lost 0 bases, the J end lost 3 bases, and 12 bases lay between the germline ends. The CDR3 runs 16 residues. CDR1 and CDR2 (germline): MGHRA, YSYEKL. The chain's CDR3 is CASSQDDWSDYNEQFF. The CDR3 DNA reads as TGCGCCAGCAGCCAAGATGACTGGTCGGACTACAATGAGCAGTTCTTC.

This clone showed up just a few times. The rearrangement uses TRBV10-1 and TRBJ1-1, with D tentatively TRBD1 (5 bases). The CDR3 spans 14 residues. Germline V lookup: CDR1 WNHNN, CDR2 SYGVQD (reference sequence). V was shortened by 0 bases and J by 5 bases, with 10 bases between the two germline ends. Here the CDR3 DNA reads TGCGCCAGCAGTGAGTCGGTGGGGGGGACTGAAGCTTTCTTT. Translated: CASSESVGGTEAFF.

In DNA form, the CDR3 reads TGTGCCAGCAGTGTGTCAGGAGGCGGCACTGAAGCTTTCTTT. Its protein is CASSVSGGGTEAFF. The rearrangement links TRBV2 to TRBJ1-1; D gene uncertain. V dropped 4 bases and J dropped 4 bases, with 13 bases sitting between them. CDR1 and CDR2 from the germline V gene are SNHLY and FYNNEI. The CDR3 totals 14 residues.

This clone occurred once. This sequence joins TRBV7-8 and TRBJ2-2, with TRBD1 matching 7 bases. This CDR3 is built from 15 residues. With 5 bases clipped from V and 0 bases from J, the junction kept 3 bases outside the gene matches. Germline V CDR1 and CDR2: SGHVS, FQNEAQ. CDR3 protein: CASSEQGTNTGELFF. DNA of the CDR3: TGTGCCAGCAGCGAACAGGGGACGAACACCGGGGAGCTGTTTTTT.